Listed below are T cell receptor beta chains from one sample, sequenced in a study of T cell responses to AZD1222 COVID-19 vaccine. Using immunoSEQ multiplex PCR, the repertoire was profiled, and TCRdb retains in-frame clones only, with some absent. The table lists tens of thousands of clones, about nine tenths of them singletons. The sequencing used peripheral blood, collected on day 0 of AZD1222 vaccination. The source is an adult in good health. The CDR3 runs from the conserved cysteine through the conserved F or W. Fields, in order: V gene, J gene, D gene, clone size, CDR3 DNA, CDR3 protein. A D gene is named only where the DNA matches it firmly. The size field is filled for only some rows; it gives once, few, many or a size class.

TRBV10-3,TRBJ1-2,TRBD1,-,TGTGCCATCAGACAGGGGGCCGATGGCTACACCTTC,CAIRQGADGYTF
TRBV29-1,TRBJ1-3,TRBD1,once,TGCAGCGTTAATCCCCGACAGGGGGCTAACACCATATATTTT,CSVNPRQGANTIYF
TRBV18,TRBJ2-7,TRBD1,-,TGTGCCAGCTCACCCCGGACAGGGGCAGACGAGCAGTACTTC,CASSPRTGADEQYF
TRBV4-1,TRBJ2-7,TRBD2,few,TGCGCCAGCAGACTTACCTCCGGGACTAGCGGCTACGAGCAGTACTTC,CASRLTSGTSGYEQYF
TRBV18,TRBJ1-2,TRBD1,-,TGTGCCAGCTCACCGCTACGGGACAGGGCTGGCTACACCTTC,CASSPLRDRAGYTF
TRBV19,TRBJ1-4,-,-,TGTGCCAGCGCCGTAGTCTCCCCAACCGAAAAACTGTTTTTT,CASAVVSPTEKLFF
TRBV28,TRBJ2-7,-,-,TGTGCCAGCAGTTTTGAGTCGCGGACTCCCTACGAGCAGTACTTC,CASSFESRTPYEQYF
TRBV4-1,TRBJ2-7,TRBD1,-,TGCGCCAGCAGCCAACATCCGGGACAGGGGGCGACAACAAGGAGCTCCTACGAGCAGTACTTC,CASSQHPGQGATTRSSYEQYF
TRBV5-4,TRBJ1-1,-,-,TGTGCCAGCAGCGGGGGGCGCGTGGTTACTGAAGCTTTCTTT,CASSGGRVVTEAFF
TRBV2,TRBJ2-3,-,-,TGTGCCAGCAGTGAAGAGGGGGTCCGGGCTACGCAGTATTTT,CASSEEGVRATQYF
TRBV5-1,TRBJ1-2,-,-,TGCGCCAGCAGTCCCGAGTGGGTTGACGGCTACACCTTC,CASSPEWVDGYTF
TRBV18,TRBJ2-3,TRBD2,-,TGTGCCAGCTCACCCCGCACACTAGCGGGGGTGGATACGCAGTATTTT,CASSPRTLAGVDTQYF
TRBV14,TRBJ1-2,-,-,TGTGCCAGCAGCCAGACCCGCGGCTATGGCTACACCTTC,CASSQTRGYGYTF
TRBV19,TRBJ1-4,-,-,TGTGCCAGTAGTATAGGGGGGATCGGGCATGAAAAACTGTTTTTT,CASSIGGIGHEKLFF
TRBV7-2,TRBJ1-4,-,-,TGTGCCAGCAGCTTAAGTCAGGGAGGAAATGAAAAACTGTTTTTT,CASSLSQGGNEKLFF
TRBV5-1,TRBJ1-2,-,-,TGCGCCAGCAGCCGGGTGGGAGATGGCTACACCTTC,CASSRVGDGYTF
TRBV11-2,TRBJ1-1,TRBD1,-,TGTGCCAGCTCACGCGGGACAGGGAACACTGAAGCTTTCTTT,CASSRGTGNTEAFF
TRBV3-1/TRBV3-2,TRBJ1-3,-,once,TGTGCCAGCAGCGGCGTCGGGGGCTCTGGAAACACCATATATTTT,CASSGVGGSGNTIYF
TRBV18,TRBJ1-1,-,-,TGTGCCAGCTCACCAAACCTCGGGTTCGACACTGAAGCTTTCTTT,CASSPNLGFDTEAFF